The present TCR beta chain was sequenced within a study of blood T cell repertoires in COVID-19. In the study overall: Whether acute or convalescent, the COVID-19 samples came from the United States, Italy and Spain. Nucleic acid was either cDNA or gDNA, and it came from T cells, B-cell-depleted T cells, or PBMCs.

Sequencing was performed with immunoSEQ multiplex PCR; in TCRdb, only in-frame clones are kept and a portion is missing. The table shows approximately 280,000 clones, with about 88% occurring only once. It was during active infection that Seattle patients were enrolled and then longitudinally followed. V was clipped by 8 bases and J by 1 base; unmatched bases: 9. The CDR3 runs to 16 residues. In germline, CDR1 is SQVTM, CDR2 ANQGSEA. The chain employs TRBV29-1 and TRBJ2-3; 13 bases are shared with TRBD2. The origin of this receptor is a human donor with COVID-19, enrolled during active disease. The donor label of this sample is uncertain. The sample consisted of peripheral blood. Written as DNA, the CDR3 is TGCAGCACCACTAGCGGGAGGGCAGTGGGCACAGATACGCAGTATTTT. Its translation: CSTTSGRAVGTDTQYF.